A single TCR beta chain is shown here with its context. Its antigen is as yet unknown. V was clipped by 1 base and J by 5 bases; unmatched bases: 2. The germline V gene has CDR1 SEHNR and CDR2 FQNEAQ (reference sequence). CDR3 length: 15 amino acids. The entry originates in a study of T cell responses to AZD1222 COVID-19 vaccine. Notes on the study in general: Reportedly, close to half of spike-specific TCRs are directed against unmutated variant regions. Sampled repertoires all dated from after the peak T cell response. Recipients of two AZD1222 doses showed rising Spike-specific TCR breadth and depth. At 160-218 and 743-854, vaccine-associated CD4 TCRs were dominant, and they spanned spike.

The protocol was immunoSEQ multiplex PCR, while the TCRdb copy is restricted to in-frame clones and leaves out a portion. Among roughly 200,000 clones listed, 85% to 95% were seen once. This material consisted of peripheral blood, taken on day 0 of MenACWY control vaccination. This TCR was sampled from an adult in good health. The J gene is TRBJ1-6, the V gene TRBV7-9, with 7 positions matching TRBD1. The CDR3 spells CASSLEGGDNSPLHF. As DNA, the CDR3 is TGTGCCAGCAGCTTAGAAGGGGGCGATAATTCACCCCTCCACTTT.